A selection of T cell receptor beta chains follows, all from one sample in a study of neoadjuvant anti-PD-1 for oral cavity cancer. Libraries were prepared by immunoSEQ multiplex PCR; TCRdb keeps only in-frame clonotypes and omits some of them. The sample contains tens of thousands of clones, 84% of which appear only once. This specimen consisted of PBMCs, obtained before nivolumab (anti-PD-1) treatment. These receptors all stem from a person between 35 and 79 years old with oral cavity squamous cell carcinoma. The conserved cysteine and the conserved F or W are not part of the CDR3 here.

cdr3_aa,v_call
ASSPGQGNYNEQF,TRBV5-6
AWNKNPLYT,TRBV30
ASSFDWASTDTQY,TRBV19
ASSFYAANTEAF,TRBV28
ASSSGVNYGYT,TRBV6-6
ASSETGHSNQPQH,TRBV6-1
SVARGTEAF,TRBV29-1
ASTSWTAFAYEQY,TRBV7-9
ASGIGSQGTEKLF,TRBV9
ASSLKQVGTEAF,TRBV5-1
ASSRDINYGYT,TRBV27
ASSYILQGVGGYT,TRBV28
ASSWGRPVYNEQF,TRBV30
ASSEGGLAGLAQY,TRBV2
AISVSRATDTQY,TRBV10-3
ASSESGGSGDTQY,TRBV10-2
ASSWRAGGTDTQY,TRBV5-6
ASSAGLAGREQF,TRBV11-1
ASSQATFGTGELF,TRBV19
ASSSIYEQF,TRBV19
ATREGEETQY,TRBV5-4
ASSPRLAGGGEQF,TRBV7-6
ASSGQGNTIY,TRBV4-1
ASSLVLRDEQF,TRBV7-8
ASSLGTASPYGYT,TRBV5-1
ASSLTFSRTGELF,TRBV7-3
ASSAWAVLNTEAF,TRBV5-5
SVRLASLETQY,TRBV29-1
ASSGTNTGELF,TRBV27
ASRSGTASGNTIY,TRBV19
ASSPGTGDLYEQY,TRBV4-2
ASSLNVGTQY,TRBV11-1
ASSYSGVLNEQF,TRBV6-5
ASSVPGHSFYGYT,TRBV19
ASSMGLAVYNEQF,TRBV7-8
AWSRDGGYNEQF,TRBV30
ASSFGNGDTQY,TRBV11-3
ASSLRRGNEKLF,TRBV27
ASKRTAITEAF,TRBV6-5
ASSSRQNTQY,TRBV11-2
ASSLAWGQGNQPQH,TRBV7-8
ASSLDEGWYGYT,TRBV7-9
ASMRNHGGGELF,TRBV27
ASSQAGTTYEQY,TRBV14
AIRGQRGTEAF,TRBV10-3
ASTPVRGPQH,TRBV7-8
ASSLLSGLGGYT,TRBV28
ASSKQGPNYGEQY,TRBV6-6
ASSLEQRGNTIY,TRBV11-2
ASSSRLAGGSDEQF,TRBV6-5
SVDWVSGTEAF,TRBV29-1
ASSPDRAAEAF,TRBV16
ASRNTGELF,TRBV25-1